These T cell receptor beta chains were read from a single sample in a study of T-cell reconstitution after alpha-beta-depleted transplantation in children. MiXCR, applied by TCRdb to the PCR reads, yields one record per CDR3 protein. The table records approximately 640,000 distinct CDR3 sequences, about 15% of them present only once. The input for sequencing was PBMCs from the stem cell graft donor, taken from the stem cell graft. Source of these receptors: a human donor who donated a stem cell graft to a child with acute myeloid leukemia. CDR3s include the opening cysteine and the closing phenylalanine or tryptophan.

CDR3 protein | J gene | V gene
CASSLIGVGNEQFF | TRBJ2-1 | TRBV7-2
CASSLVGQGRNNEQFF | TRBJ2-1 | TRBV4-1
CASSTTPDLYYEQYF | TRBJ2-7 | TRBV6-1
CSAATSGASAEQYF | TRBJ2-7 | TRBV20-1
CASSGGHTQYF | TRBJ2-3 | TRBV25-1
CSASRVRGDANQPQHF | TRBJ1-5 | TRBV20-1
CASSLRQGPMNTEAFF | TRBJ1-1 | TRBV12-3/TRBV12-4
CASKTGGEGNEQYF | TRBJ2-7 | TRBV12-3/TRBV12-4
CASSPGGGGNQPQHF | TRBJ1-5 | TRBV7-2
CASSLPGSKTDTQYF | TRBJ2-3 | TRBV7-2
CAGSPLPGYLFYGYTF | TRBJ1-2 | TRBV7-7
CSARDSGQGSGYTF | TRBJ1-2 | TRBV20-1
CASSLGGVWNYGYTF | TRBJ1-2 | TRBV7-7
CASSAGGNTIYF | TRBJ1-3 | TRBV25-1
CASSLFAGGINEQFF | TRBJ2-1 | TRBV7-3
CASGQVNQPQHF | TRBJ1-5 | TRBV6-2/TRBV6-3
CASSLALGGSGTEAFF | TRBJ1-1 | TRBV7-9
CASSRPGPSNNEQFF | TRBJ2-1 | TRBV7-2
CSAGDARADTEAFF | TRBJ1-1 | TRBV20-1
CASSHRGGEPQHF | TRBJ1-5 | TRBV4-2
CAAHGRGAFF | TRBJ1-1 | TRBV30
CASSDPGAGRRNEQFF | TRBJ2-1 | TRBV12-3/TRBV12-4
CASSLMGLAGYNEQFF | TRBJ2-1 | TRBV5-1
CASSFAGGDTQYF | TRBJ2-3 | TRBV7-3
CASSLEPPRAFF | TRBJ1-1 | TRBV12-3/TRBV12-4
CASSDGGSHTYEQYF | TRBJ2-7 | TRBV12-3/TRBV12-4
CASTPGLAGYNEQFF | TRBJ2-1 | TRBV2
CASRLTGVYEQYF | TRBJ2-7 | TRBV12-3/TRBV12-4
CASSSQPDEQFF | TRBJ2-1 | TRBV7-9
CSARNAGVMETQYF | TRBJ2-5 | TRBV20-1
CASSYGLAGSSYEQYF | TRBJ2-7 | TRBV6-2/TRBV6-3
CASSLDHRVTDTQYF | TRBJ2-3 | TRBV28
CASSLFPGSGETQYF | TRBJ2-5 | TRBV5-1
CASSPAGLREQYF | TRBJ2-7 | TRBV7-2
CASSRDRVWDTGELFF | TRBJ2-2 | TRBV12-3/TRBV12-4
CASRSPGVLAGETQYF | TRBJ2-5 | TRBV5-5
CSAKLAGSSYEQYF | TRBJ2-7 | TRBV20-1
CSAVDRANTF | TRBJ1-2 | TRBV20-1
CASRPSGTGLTDTQYF | TRBJ2-3 | TRBV27
CASSYSGQRNSPLHF | TRBJ1-6 | TRBV6-5
CASSQDPHGGNEQFF | TRBJ2-1 | TRBV4-3
CSARPSREQPSVYNEQFF | TRBJ2-1 | TRBV20-1
CSATHRGTRALHEQFF | TRBJ2-1 | TRBV20-1
CASSFPTYYNEQFF | TRBJ2-1 | TRBV6-2/TRBV6-3
CASSFGPSWGNTEAFF | TRBJ1-1 | TRBV5-1
CASSSRRPEKFF | TRBJ2-1 | TRBV7-2
CASSQDKAGKDTQYF | TRBJ2-3 | TRBV4-3
CASSGTGGWNTEAFF | TRBJ1-1 | TRBV5-1
CASTTDRDNQPQHF | TRBJ1-5 | TRBV19
CASGQGSSEQFF | TRBJ2-1 | TRBV28
CASSLGGSNYGYTF | TRBJ1-2 | TRBV5-5
CASSIDQNTDTQYF | TRBJ2-3 | TRBV7-2
CSVFSTNEKLFF | TRBJ1-4 | TRBV29-1
CASSESPGYEQYF | TRBJ2-7 | TRBV25-1
CASSSPSKGTGELFF | TRBJ2-2 | TRBV12-3/TRBV12-4
CASSKKVAARPYSYEQYF | TRBJ2-7 | TRBV21-1
CASSQFPRDVGTEAFF | TRBJ1-1 | TRBV5-1